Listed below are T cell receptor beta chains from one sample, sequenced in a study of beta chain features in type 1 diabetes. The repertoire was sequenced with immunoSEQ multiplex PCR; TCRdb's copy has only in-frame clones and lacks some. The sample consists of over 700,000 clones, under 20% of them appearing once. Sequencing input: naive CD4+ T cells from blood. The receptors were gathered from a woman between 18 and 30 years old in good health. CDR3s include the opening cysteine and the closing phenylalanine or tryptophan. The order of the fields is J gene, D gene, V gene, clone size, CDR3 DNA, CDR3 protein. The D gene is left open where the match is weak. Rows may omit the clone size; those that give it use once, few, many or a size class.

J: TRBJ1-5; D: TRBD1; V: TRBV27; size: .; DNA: TGTGCCAGCAGAAAGACAGGGGCTAGGCAGCCCCAGCATTTT; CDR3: CASRKTGARQPQHF
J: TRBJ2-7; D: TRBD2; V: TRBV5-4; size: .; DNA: TGTGCCAGCAGCTTTGCGGGACTAGCGGACGAGCAGTACTTC; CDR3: CASSFAGLADEQYF
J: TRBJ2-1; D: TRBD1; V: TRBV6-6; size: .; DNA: TGTGCCAGCAGTTCCCGGACAGGAGAGTTCTTC; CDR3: CASSSRTGEFF
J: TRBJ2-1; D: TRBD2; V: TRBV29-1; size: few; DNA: TGCAGCGTTGCTAGCGGAGTCGTGGGGTACAATGAGCAGTTCTTC; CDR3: CSVASGVVGYNEQFF
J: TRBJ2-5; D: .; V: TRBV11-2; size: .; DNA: TGTGCCAGCAGCCGGGACCTTGGAGAGACCCAGTACTTC; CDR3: CASSRDLGETQYF
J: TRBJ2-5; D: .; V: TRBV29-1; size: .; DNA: TGCAGCGCTGGTACGCGAGTTTTAGAGACCCAGTACTTC; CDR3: CSAGTRVLETQYF
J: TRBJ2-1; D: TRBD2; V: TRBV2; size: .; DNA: TGTGCCAGCAGTGAACGGCTAGCGGGGTACAATGAGCAGTTCTTC; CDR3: CASSERLAGYNEQFF
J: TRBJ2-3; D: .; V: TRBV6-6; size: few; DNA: TGTGCCAGCAACAAACCGGGCCGTATTTATACGCAGTATTTT; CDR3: CASNKPGRIYTQYF
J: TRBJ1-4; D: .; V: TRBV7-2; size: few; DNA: TGTGCCAGCAGCTTAACTGGGTATGGTGAAAAACTGTTTTTT; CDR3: CASSLTGYGEKLFF
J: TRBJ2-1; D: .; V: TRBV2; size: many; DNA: TGTGCCAGCTGCTGGACCAATGAGCAGTTCTTC; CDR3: CASCWTNEQFF
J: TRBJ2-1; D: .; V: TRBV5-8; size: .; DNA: TGTGCCAGCAGCCAATACGGGAGTTTCGACAATGAGCAGTTCTTC; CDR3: CASSQYGSFDNEQFF
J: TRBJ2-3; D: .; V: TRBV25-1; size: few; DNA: TGTGCCAGCAGTGAATATCCCCAGGGGACAACGGATACGCAGTATTTT; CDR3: CASSEYPQGTTDTQYF
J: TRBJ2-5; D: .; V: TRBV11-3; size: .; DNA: TGTGCCAGCAGCCAAAACACCGGGGAGACCCAGTACTTC; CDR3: CASSQNTGETQYF
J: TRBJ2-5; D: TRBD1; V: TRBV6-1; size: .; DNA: TGTGCCAGCGGGACAGGGGGCTGGAAGACCCAGTACTTC; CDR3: CASGTGGWKTQYF
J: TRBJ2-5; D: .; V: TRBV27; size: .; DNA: TGTGCCAGCAGTCCCCTTGGGGTCGGGGCCCAGTACTTC; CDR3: CASSPLGVGAQYF
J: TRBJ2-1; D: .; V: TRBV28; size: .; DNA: TGTGCCAGCAGTTTACGGAATTTGCGGGTTCCGTACAATGAGCAGTTCTTC; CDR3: CASSLRNLRVPYNEQFF
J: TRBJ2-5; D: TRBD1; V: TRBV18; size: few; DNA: TGTGCCAGCTCAGGGACAGACCAAGAGACCCAGTACTTC; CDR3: CASSGTDQETQYF
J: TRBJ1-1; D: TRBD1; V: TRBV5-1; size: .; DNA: TGCGCCAGCAGCTTTGCCCAGGGGGCCACTGAAGCTTTCTTT; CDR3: CASSFAQGATEAFF
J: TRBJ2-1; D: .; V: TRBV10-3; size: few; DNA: TGTGCCATCAGTGAGTCCCAGCCCGGACTTGAGCAGTTCTTC; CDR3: CAISESQPGLEQFF
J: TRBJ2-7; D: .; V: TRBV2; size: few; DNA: TGTGCCAGCACCCCTTGGCCCTACGAGCAGTACTTC; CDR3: CASTPWPYEQYF
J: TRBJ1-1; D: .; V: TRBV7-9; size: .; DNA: TGTGCCAGCAGCTTTACGACGAACACTGAAGCTTTCTTT; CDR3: CASSFTTNTEAFF
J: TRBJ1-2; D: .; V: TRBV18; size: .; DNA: TGTGCCAGCTCACCCGACAGTGGAACTGGCTACACCTTC; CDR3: CASSPDSGTGYTF
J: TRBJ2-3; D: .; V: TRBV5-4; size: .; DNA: TGTGCCAGCAGCCCTGGACAAGACACAGATACGCAGTATTTT; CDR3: CASSPGQDTDTQYF
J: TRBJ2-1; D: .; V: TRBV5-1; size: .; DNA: TGCGCCAGCACTGGGGCGGGATTACTGGGCAATGAGCAGTTCTTC; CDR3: CASTGAGLLGNEQFF
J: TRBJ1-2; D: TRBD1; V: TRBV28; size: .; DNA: TGTGCCAGCAAACCGGACAGGGCAGGCTACACCTTC; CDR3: CASKPDRAGYTF
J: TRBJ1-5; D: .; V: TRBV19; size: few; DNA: TGTGCCAGTAGTATAGAGAAGGGCCCGGAACATTTT; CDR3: CASSIEKGPEHF
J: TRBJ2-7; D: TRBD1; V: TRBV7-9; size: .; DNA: TGTGCCAGCAGTACCCTCGGGACAGGGGGCGAGCAGTACTTC; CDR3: CASSTLGTGGEQYF
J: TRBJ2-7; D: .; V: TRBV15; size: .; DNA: TGTGCCACCAGCAGAGATCCCGTGTCCTACGAGCAGTACTTC; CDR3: CATSRDPVSYEQYF
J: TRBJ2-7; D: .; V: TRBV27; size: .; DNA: TGTGCCAGCAGTTCCTCCGAGAGCTACGAGCAGTACTTC; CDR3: CASSSSESYEQYF